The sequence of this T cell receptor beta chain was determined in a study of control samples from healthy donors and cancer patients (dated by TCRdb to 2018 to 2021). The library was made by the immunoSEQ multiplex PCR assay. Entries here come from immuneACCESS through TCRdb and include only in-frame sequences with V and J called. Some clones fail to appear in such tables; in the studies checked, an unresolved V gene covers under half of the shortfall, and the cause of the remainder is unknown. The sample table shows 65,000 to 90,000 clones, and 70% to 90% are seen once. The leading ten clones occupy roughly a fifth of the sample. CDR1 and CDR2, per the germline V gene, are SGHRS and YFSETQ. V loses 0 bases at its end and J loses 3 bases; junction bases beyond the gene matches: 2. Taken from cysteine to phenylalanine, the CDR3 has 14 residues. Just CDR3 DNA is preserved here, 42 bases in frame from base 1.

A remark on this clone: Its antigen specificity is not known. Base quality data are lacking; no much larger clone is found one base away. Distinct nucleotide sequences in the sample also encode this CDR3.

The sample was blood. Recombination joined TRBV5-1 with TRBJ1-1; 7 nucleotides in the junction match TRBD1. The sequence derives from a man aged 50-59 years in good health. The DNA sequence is TGCGCCAGCAGCTTGGCAGGGGGGTACACTGAAGCTTTCTTT. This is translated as CASSLAGGYTEAFF.